What follows are 14 T cell receptor beta chains derived from one specimen sequenced in a study of cytomegalovirus exposure and HLA in healthy donors. PCR used 60 Vbeta primers and 13 Jbeta primers. Clones were read by immunoSEQ multiplex PCR, and TCRdb kept only the in-frame ones, dropping some. The sample carries roughly 160,000 clones, 60% to 85% recorded once. The sequencing input was PBMCs. These receptor sequences come from a woman in her fifties or sixties in good health and CMV-seropositive.

The chain employs TRBV10-1 and TRBJ1-6, with TRBD1 identical over 7 bases. There are 13 residues in the CDR3. Unmatched junction bases numbered 1, after V lost 2 bases and J lost 9 bases. The germline V gene encodes CDR1 WNHNN and CDR2 SYGVQD (reference sequence). The CDR3 coding sequence is TGCGCCAGCAGTGAGGACAGGGCTTCACCCCTCCACTTT. Its protein is CASSEDRASPLHF.

This clone is a singleton in its sample. This chain joins TRBV9 and TRBJ1-1, with D perhaps matching TRBD1 (5 bases). In germline, CDR1 is SGDLS, CDR2 YYNGEE. The CDR3 loop spans 15 amino acids. Trimming removed 4 bases from V and 10 bases from J, with 23 bases in between. The DNA of the CDR3 is TGTGCCAGCAGCACGAGCGGGGCAGGGTCAAATGCAGCTTTCTTT. This sequence encodes CASSTSGAGSNAAFF.

This rearrangement joins TRBV7-5 to TRBJ2-7; the table's TRBD2 call for D was not verified on the DNA. TRBV7-5 is classified as a pseudogene. The CDR3 runs 14 residues. This CDR3 is CASPEKAGRGEQYF. CDR3 sequence (DNA): TGTGCCAGCCCCGAGAAGGCAGGGAGGGGCGAGCAGTACTTC.

V gene TRBV15 combines with J gene TRBJ1-1; 8 bases align to TRBD1. Looked up from germline, CDR1 is LNHNV and CDR2 is YYDKDF (reference sequence). The CDR3 spans 16 residues. The junction had 5 bases not matched to a gene; V was cut back by 2 bases and J by 0 bases. The CDR3 is CATSRLQTGVNTEAFF. The CDR3 DNA is TGTGCCACCAGCAGATTACAGACAGGGGTGAACACTGAAGCTTTCTTT.

This clone was seen a handful of times. The chain links TRBV28 to TRBJ1-4; 10 bases line up with TRBD1. Trimming removed 5 bases from V and 8 bases from J; junction bases left unmatched: 8. CDR1 and CDR2 (germline): MDHEN, SYDVKM. The CDR3 is 15 residues long. CDR3 sequence reads: CASSIDRGRGEKLFF. The CDR3 DNA reads TGTGCCAGCAGTATAGACAGGGGGCGCGGGGAAAAACTGTTTTTT.

In this sample, this clone turned up once. V is TRBV13 and J is TRBJ1-4, with D perhaps TRBD1 (6 bases). V lost 5 bases to trimming and J lost 6 bases, with 13 bases between them. The CDR3 is 14 amino acids. CDR1 and CDR2 from the germline V gene are PRHDT and FYEKMQ (reference sequence). The CDR3: CASSRDRNYEKLFF. The CDR3 bases are TGTGCCAGCAGCCGCGACAGGAATTATGAAAAACTGTTTTTT. The entire variable domain, with the rest obtained from reference TRBV13 and TRBJ1-4, is as follows: AAGVIQSPRHLIKEKRETATLKCYPIPRHDTVYWYQQGPGQDPQFLISFYEKMQSDKGSIPDRFSAQQFSDYHSELNMSSLELGDSALYFCASSRDRNYEKLFFGSGTQLSVL.

The chain couples TRBV18 to TRBJ1-1; perhaps TRBD1 as D (5 bases). Germline values: CDR1 KGHSH, CDR2 LQKENI. This CDR3 contains 15 residues. V lost 4 bases and J 0 bases, leaving 12 bases between the germline ends. The DNA of the CDR3 is TGTGCCAGCTCACGGGGGGACGTTATGAACACTGAAGCTTTCTTT. Its protein is CASSRGDVMNTEAFF.

The V gene is TRBV28, the J gene TRBJ2-7; 8 positions match TRBD2. V lost 5 bases and J lost 2; bases outside the gene matches: 11. CDR3 length equals 16 residues. In germline, CDR1 is MDHEN, CDR2 SYDVKM. CDR3 residues: CASSASQRERAYEQYF. CDR3 coding DNA: TGTGCCAGCAGTGCCTCACAGCGGGAGAGAGCCTACGAGCAGTACTTC.

The chain is built from TRBV5-1 and TRBJ1-4, with 9 nucleotides matching TRBD1. CDR1 SGHRS and CDR2 YFSETQ come from the germline V gene. This CDR3 spans 15 amino acids. V gave up 0 bases and J gave up 5 bases; unmatched junction bases: 2. The CDR3 loop is CASSLGDRVNEKLFF. As DNA, the CDR3 is TGCGCCAGCAGCTTGGGGGACAGGGTGAATGAAAAACTGTTTTTT.

The rearrangement links TRBV5-1 to TRBJ2-5; a possible D gene is TRBD1 (6 bases). Germline V CDR1 and CDR2: SGHRS, YFSETQ. The CDR3 has 14 amino acids. Trimming removed 0 bases at V and 3 bases at J, with 9 bases between. The CDR3 region is CASSLARTEETQYF. The CDR3 region has the DNA TGCGCCAGCAGCTTGGCCAGGACAGAAGAGACCCAGTACTTC. Full variable domain (outside the CDR3, taken from reference TRBV5-1 and TRBJ2-5): KAGVTQTPRYLIKTRGQQVTLSCSPISGHRSVSWYQQTPGQGLQFLFEYFSETQRNKGNFPGRFSGRQFSNSRSEMNVSTLELGDSALYLCASSLARTEETQYFGPGTRLLVL.

This chain joins TRBV7-2 and TRBJ2-1, with D maybe TRBD2 (5 bases). Germline V gene data show CDR1 as SGHTA and CDR2 as FQGNSA. The CDR3 is 14 amino acids. The ends were cut back, 5 bases at V and 5 bases at J, with 13 bases in the middle. The CDR3 DNA reads TGTGCCAGCAGCCCGCCCGGGGTCAACAATGAGCAGTTCTTC. Its protein is CASSPPGVNNEQFF.

This rearrangement joins TRBV28 to TRBJ2-1, with TRBD2 as a possible D gene (6 bases). Germline V gene lookup returns CDR1 MDHEN and CDR2 SYDVKM. Trimming removed 8 bases from V and 1 base from J, with 12 bases in between. This CDR3 is built from 14 residues. The CDR3 DNA reads TGTGCCAGCCTAATTAGCGGATCCTACAATGAGCAGTTCTTC. Translation gives CASLISGSYNEQFF.

V and J are TRBV14 and TRBJ2-3; tentatively, D is TRBD2 (6 bases). The CDR3 spans 17 residues. CDR1 and CDR2 (germline): SGHDN, FVKESK. The ends were cut back, 2 bases at V and 2 bases at J, with 17 bases in the middle. CDR3 DNA sequence: TGTGCCAGCAGCCAATGGAGAGCGGGTGCTTCCACAGATACGCAGTATTTT. Residues: CASSQWRAGASTDTQYF.

This chain joins TRBV6-1 and TRBJ2-1; no clear D. Germline CDR1 MNHNS, CDR2 SASEGT. The CDR3 sequence is 12 residues long. The V end was cut by 5 bases, the J end by 8 bases, with 10 bases between. The CDR3 coding sequence is TGTGCCAGCAGTTCAATCGGGTATGAGCAGTTCTTC. It translates to CASSSIGYEQFF.